Below, 19 T cell receptor beta chains from the same sample are listed, as sequenced in a study of graft-versus-host responses after intestinal transplantation. The researchers put approximately 200,000 CFSE-labeled responder cells into plates with approximately 200,000 irradiated, violet-dye-labeled stimulator cells. TCRdb's copy holds only in-frame clones and misses some; the assay was immunoSEQ multiplex PCR. The top ten clones hold 9.2% of a sample with tens of thousands of clones, 25% to 35% of them seen once. Material: alloreactive CD8+ T cells from a mixed lymphocyte reaction culture, obtained before intestinal transplant. The subset denotes: CFSE-low proliferating T cells sorted from roughly six-day pre-transplant mixed lymphocyte reaction (GvH or HvG direction). The receptors stem from a human patient who received an intestinal transplant.

Within the sample, this clone is medium-sized. This sequence joins TRBV4-1 and TRBJ1-1; D is unclear. V dropped 1 base and J dropped 0 bases, with 6 bases sitting between them. CDR3 length: 14 amino acids. The germline gives CDR1 MGHRA, CDR2 YSYEKL. Here the CDR3 DNA reads TGCGCCAGCAGCCAAGTTTTGTTGAACACTGAAGCTTTCTTT. Translation: CASSQVLLNTEAFF.

The chain employs TRBV4-1 and TRBJ2-2; D unresolved. This CDR3 comprises 17 residues. Germline V gene lookup returns CDR1 MGHRA and CDR2 YSYEKL. Deletions cut 0 bases from V and 0 bases from J, with 11 bases between. The CDR3 DNA is TGCGCCAGCAGCCAAGAGCAGAGACACGCGAACACCGGGGAGCTGTTTTTT. Its translation: CASSQEQRHANTGELFF.

The gene calls are TRBV7-6 and TRBJ2-7; D is unresolved. Germline V lookup: CDR1 SGHVS, CDR2 FNYEAQ. V lost 7 bases and J lost 2, with 6 bases in between. The CDR3 is made up of 11 amino acids. CDR3 coding DNA: TGTGCCAGCACCAATACCTACGAGCAGTACTTC. Translated, it gives CASTNTYEQYF.

The genes are TRBV7-3 and TRBJ2-3; 11 nucleotides agree with TRBD1. With V trimmed by 4 bases and J by 5 bases, 5 bases remained unmatched. Germline V gene data show CDR1 as SGHTA and CDR2 as FQGTGA. The CDR3 runs 15 residues. CDR3 DNA: TGTGCCAGCAGCTCCGGACAGGGGGCAAGAGATACGCAGTATTTT. It specifies CASSSGQGARDTQYF.

The rearrangement links TRBV19 to TRBJ1-1; D is unclear. This CDR3 contains 13 residues. From germline, CDR1 is LNHDA and CDR2 SQIVND (reference sequence). The V end was cut by 7 bases, the J end by 0 bases, with 9 bases between. CDR3 DNA: TGTGCCAGTACCGTGGTGCTGAACACTGAAGCTTTCTTT. Translation: CASTVVLNTEAFF.

In its sample, this clone was seen a few times. The CDR3 region is CASSPKYTDSRFTQYF. CDR3 DNA: TGTGCCAGCAGCCCAAAGTACACGGACAGCCGTTTTACCCAGTACTTC. The chain couples TRBV9 to TRBJ2-5; D might be TRBD1 (6 bases). The germline V and J ends were trimmed by 4 bases and 8 bases, with 24 bases remaining between them. Germline loops: CDR1 SGDLS, CDR2 YYNGEE. This CDR3 region has 16 residues.

The rearrangement joins TRBV10-2 to TRBJ2-1, with 9 bases aligning to TRBD2. J was trimmed by 8 bases and V by 7 bases; bases with no gene match: 12. Germline CDR1 reads WSHSY; CDR2 reads SAAADI. The length of the CDR3 is 15 residues. CDR3 loop: CASTAGTSYRDEQFF. In nucleotides, the CDR3 is TGCGCCAGCACCGCCGGGACTAGCTATCGGGATGAGCAGTTCTTC.

The V gene is TRBV6-5, the J gene TRBJ1-2; D is unresolved. Germline values: CDR1 MNHEY, CDR2 SVGAGI. The CDR3 is 16 amino acids. The ends were cut back, 2 bases at V and 4 bases at J, with 17 bases in the middle. CDR3 in amino acids: CASSYTGSGFSYGYTF. The DNA of the CDR3 is TGTGCCAGCAGTTACACCGGGTCAGGTTTTTCCTATGGCTACACCTTC.

This clone was counted between two and nine times. V and J are TRBV4-3 and TRBJ2-2; D remains ambiguous. Germline CDR1 is LGHNA and CDR2 is YSLEER. This CDR3 is 12 amino acids long. With 1 base removed from V and 5 bases from J, the gap between germline ends came to 2 bases. The CDR3: CASSQVTGELFF. The CDR3 DNA reads as TGCGCCAGCAGCCAAGTTACCGGGGAGCTGTTTTTT.

This clone turned up a few times. The gene calls are TRBV6-5 and TRBJ2-1; unclear D gene. The CDR3 runs to 15 residues. Germline V lookup: CDR1 MNHEY, CDR2 SVGAGI. Deletions cut 5 bases from V and 0 bases from J, with 11 bases between. CDR3 DNA sequence: TGTGCCAGCAGTGGGCGAGAGGCCTCCTACAATGAGCAGTTCTTC. It yields the protein CASSGREASYNEQFF.

This clone was found a few times. The chain joins TRBV2 to TRBJ2-2; D unclear. Germline V lookup: CDR1 SNHLY, CDR2 FYNNEI. The CDR3 has 13 residues. V lost 1 base, J lost 5 bases, and 5 bases lay in between. The CDR3: CASSEVGTGELFF. As DNA, the CDR3 is TGTGCCAGCAGTGAAGTCGGGACCGGGGAGCTGTTTTTT.

This clone was detected only a few times. The chain combines TRBV11-2 with TRBJ2-6, with 9 bases lining up with TRBD1. In germline, CDR1 is SGHAT, CDR2 FQNNGV. Losses at the gene ends were 1 base for V and 8 bases for J; bases not matched to a gene: 9. The CDR3 runs 17 residues. This chain's CDR3 is CASSLGADRGWSNVLTF. DNA of the CDR3: TGTGCCAGCAGCTTAGGGGCAGACAGGGGGTGGTCCAACGTCCTGACTTTC. The variable domain in full, with the rest retrieved from reference TRBV11-2 and TRBJ2-6, is EAGVAQSPRYKIIEKRQSVAFWCNPISGHATLYWYQQILGQGPKLLIQFQNNGVVDDSQLPKDRFSAERLKGVDSTLKIQPAKLEDSAVYLCASSLGADRGWSNVLTFGAGSRLTVL.

The chain couples TRBV10-3 to TRBJ2-7, with D tentatively TRBD1 (5 bases). V dropped 1 base and J dropped 1 base, with 17 bases sitting between them. CDR3 length: 17 residues. Per the germline V gene, CDR1 is ENHRY and CDR2 is SYGVKD. CDR3 in DNA: TGTGCCATCAGTGAGTTATGGGTCAGGGAACTATCCTACGAGCAGTACTTC. Translating it yields CAISELWVRELSYEQYF.

The V gene is TRBV7-9, the J gene TRBJ1-6; D is unresolved. The V end was cut by 8 bases, the J end by 9 bases, with 11 bases between. The CDR3 is 12 amino acids. The germline V gene encodes CDR1 SEHNR and CDR2 FQNEAQ (reference sequence). The CDR3: CASGIGFSPLHF. The CDR3 DNA follows: TGTGCCAGCGGGATTGGATTTTCACCCCTCCACTTT.

The chain recombines TRBV6-6 with TRBJ2-2; D is tentatively TRBD1 or TRBD2 (6 bases each). Germline V gives CDR1 MNHNY, CDR2 SVGAGI (reference sequence). The CDR3 is 15 amino acids. With 7 bases removed from V and 6 bases from J, the gap between germline ends came to 18 bases. The DNA for the CDR3 is TGTGCCAGCACAATCCTTGGAGGGGGGCCCGGGGAGCTGTTTTTT. It is translated as CASTILGGGPGELFF.

The chain combines TRBV25-1 with TRBJ2-3; D remains ambiguous. This CDR3 region has 13 residues. The V gene lost 6 bases and the J gene lost 1 base, with 8 bases spanning the gap. The germline gives CDR1 MGHDK, CDR2 SYGVNS. CDR3 sequence reads: CASRLGGTDTQYF. CDR3 bases: TGTGCCAGCAGGCTCGGCGGCACAGATACGCAGTATTTT.

This clone has more than one count but fewer than ten. J is TRBJ2-1 and V is TRBV7-9; 8 nucleotides match TRBD2. Germline V gene lookup returns CDR1 SEHNR and CDR2 FQNEAQ (reference sequence). V dropped 5 bases and J dropped 8; count of bases not matched to a gene: 14. CDR3 length equals 16 residues. The CDR3: CASSATAGPGGDEQFF. In DNA form, the CDR3 reads TGTGCCAGCAGCGCCACGGCGGGGCCGGGGGGGGATGAGCAGTTCTTC.

This clone has ten or more counts. The genes are TRBV9 and TRBJ1-1, with TRBD1 as a possible D gene (6 bases). Germline CDR1 and CDR2: SGDLS and YYNGEE. The V end lost 0 bases, the J end lost 6 bases, and 12 bases lay between the germline ends. This CDR3 spans 14 amino acids. The CDR3 region is CASSVARGGAEAFF. Written as DNA, the CDR3 is TGTGCCAGCAGCGTAGCGAGGGGGGGGGCTGAAGCTTTCTTT.

The chain carries TRBV4-1 and TRBJ2-7, with D possibly TRBD2 on 6 matching bases. The CDR3 loop spans 13 amino acids. Per the germline V gene, CDR1 is MGHRA and CDR2 is YSYEKL. V was trimmed by 3 bases and J by 4 bases, leaving 10 bases between them. The CDR3 sequence: CASSQRGGYEQYF. CDR3 DNA sequence: TGCGCCAGCAGCCAGCGGGGCGGGTACGAGCAGTACTTC.